The 11 T cell receptor beta chains below were found in one sample sequenced in a study of T cells in tumors after PD-1 blockade. Some clones are missing from TCRdb's copy, which holds only in-frame ones; the method was immunoSEQ multiplex PCR. This sample yields 20,000 to 25,000 clones, of which roughly four fifths are seen a single time; roughly 12% belongs to the top ten. Source: PBMCs, taken after anti-PD-1 treatment. The receptors were gathered from a human donor with basal cell carcinoma.

This clone was seen only a few times. The J gene is TRBJ2-1, the V gene TRBV25-1; 8 bases are a match to TRBD1. The length of the CDR3 is 16 residues. CDR1 and CDR2 (germline): MGHDK, SYGVNS. The J segment lost 6 bases and the V segment lost 3 bases, leaving 10 bases of the junction unmatched. CDR3 nucleotide sequence: TGTGCCAGCAGTGAGCCCGGGCAGGGGGCTGTCAATGAGCAGTTCTTC. Its translation: CASSEPGQGAVNEQFF.

This chain connects TRBV27 to TRBJ1-2; 12 bases agree with TRBD1. The CDR3 consists of 16 residues. Trimming took 4 bases from V and 4 from J; bases not matched to a gene: 7. CDR1 is MNHEY and CDR2 is SMNVEV in the germline V gene (reference sequence). The CDR3, as DNA: TGTGCCAGCAGTTATACCGGGACAGGGGGCGTCTATGGCTACACCTTC. Protein: CASSYTGTGGVYGYTF.

The chain links TRBV5-4 to TRBJ1-1; D is unclear. In germline, CDR1 is SGHNT, CDR2 YYREEE (reference sequence). The CDR3 runs 13 residues. V was shortened by 3 bases and J by 0 bases, with 6 bases between the two germline ends. Written as DNA, the CDR3 is TGTGCCAGCAGCTCAGAAATGAACACTGAAGCTTTCTTT. The encoded protein is CASSSEMNTEAFF. The entire variable domain, with the rest obtained from reference TRBV5-4 and TRBJ1-1, is as follows: ETGVTQSPTHLIKTRGQQVTLRCSSQSGHNTVSWYQQALGQGPQFIFQYYREEENGRGNFPPRFSGLQFPNYSSELNVNALELDDSALYLCASSSEMNTEAFFGQGTRLTVV.

About this clone: Compared with germline, one end of the junction differs, possibly owing to a read error. The V call is TRBV30, the J call TRBJ1-6; unclear D gene. The germline V gene encodes CDR1 GTSNPN and CDR2 SVGIG (reference sequence). The CDR3 loop spans 15 amino acids. For the CDR3, the DNA is TGTACCTGGAGTGTAAAAGGCACTCTTAATTCACCCCTCCACTTT. It translates to CTWSVKGTLNSPLHF.

This clone has more than one count but fewer than ten. This chain connects TRBV30 to TRBJ2-1, with TRBD2 matching 12 bases. Germline trimming cut 3 bases from V and 9 bases from J; bases unmatched to any gene: 3. Germline loops: CDR1 GTSNPN, CDR2 SVGIG (reference sequence). The CDR3 loop spans 13 amino acids. The CDR3 sequence is CAWRLAGGAEQFF. CDR3 in DNA: TGTGCCTGGAGACTAGCGGGGGGAGCTGAGCAGTTCTTC.

This clone has a handful of counts. This chain joins TRBV2 and TRBJ2-3; D is undetermined. Per the germline V gene, CDR1 is SNHLY and CDR2 is FYNNEI. Trimming shortened V by 1 base and J by 4 bases, and 9 bases separated the two germline ends. The CDR3 is made up of 14 amino acids. The CDR3 DNA follows: TGTGCCAGCAGTGAAGACCCTCCGGCAGATACGCAGTATTTT. Translated, it gives CASSEDPPADTQYF.

V usage is TRBV24-1 and J usage is TRBJ2-1, with D unclear. V lost 4 bases to trimming and J lost 13 bases, with 13 bases between them. The germline CDR1 and CDR2 sequences are KGHDR and SFDVKD. The CDR3 covers 12 residues. The CDR3 region is CATSEKLILQFF. The CDR3 DNA sequence: TGTGCCACCAGTGAGAAATTAATTTTACAGTTCTTC.

V usage is TRBV5-1 and J usage is TRBJ2-7; D possibly uses TRBD1 or TRBD2 (5 bases each). Trimming cost V 5 bases and J 0 bases, with 9 bases left between them. This CDR3 comprises 13 residues. Germline V gives CDR1 SGHRS, CDR2 YFSETQ. For the CDR3, the DNA is TGCGCCAGCAGGGGGACGGTCTCCTACGAGCAGTACTTC. Its translation is CASRGTVSYEQYF.

The chain combines TRBV6-5 with TRBJ2-2; D is ambiguous. The length of the CDR3 is 11 residues. Germline V lookup: CDR1 MNHEY, CDR2 SVGAGI. Trimming shortened V by 9 bases and J by 7 bases, and 9 bases separated the two germline ends. This CDR3 is CASANLGELFF. The DNA of the CDR3 is TGTGCCAGTGCCAACCTCGGGGAGCTGTTTTTT.

V is TRBV10-1 and J is TRBJ1-3, with TRBD1 as a possible D gene (5 bases). Germline CDR1 is WNHNN and CDR2 is SYGVQD (reference sequence). The V end was cut by 7 bases, the J end by 0 bases, with 10 bases between. The CDR3 runs to 14 residues. The CDR3: CASKETVSGNTIYF. CDR3 nucleotides: TGCGCCAGCAAGGAGACAGTCTCTGGAAACACCATATATTTT.

The chain couples TRBV3-1 (or the pseudogene TRBV3-2) to TRBJ1-4; TRBD1 is a possible D gene (6 bases). In germline, CDR1 is LGHDT, CDR2 YNNKEL (reference sequence). This CDR3 has 15 amino acids. The germline V and J ends were trimmed by 4 bases and 4 bases, with 13 bases remaining between them. Here the CDR3 DNA reads TGTGCCAGCAGCCGCGGACAGACAAATAATGAAAAACTGTTTTTT. It is translated as CASSRGQTNNEKLFF.